The present TCR beta chain was sequenced within a study of cytomegalovirus exposure and HLA in healthy donors. Study-wide results and limits: Later genetic work tied a missense DCLRE1C variant to beta-chain V and J trimming. Some segments of the V type, notably TRBV6-2 and TRBV6-3, were excluded as indistinguishable.

Germline assignment: CDR1 MNHNS and CDR2 SASEGT. This CDR3 is 15 amino acids long. Trimming took 6 bases from V and 4 from J; bases not matched to a gene: 9. PCR was performed using 60 Vbeta and 13 Jbeta primers. Using immunoSEQ multiplex PCR, the repertoire was profiled, and TCRdb retains in-frame clones only, with some absent. Among roughly 100,000 clones, about four fifths were seen once, and the ten largest hold under 4.5%. Concerning this clone: What it binds is unknown.

This rearrangement joins TRBV6-1 to TRBJ2-7, with 10 bases aligning to TRBD2. The specimen was PBMCs. The sequence was obtained from a female donor in good health and CMV-seropositive. The CDR3 nucleotides read TGTGCCAGCAGCGGTCTAGCGGGAGTTAGTTACGAGCAGTACTTC. The encoded protein is CASSGLAGVSYEQYF.